This T cell receptor (beta chain) was profiled in a study of blood T cell repertoires in COVID-19. The germline CDR1 and CDR2 sequences are LNHDA and SQIVND (reference sequence). The CDR3 spans 17 residues. V lost 6 bases and J lost 4, with 22 bases in between. Generated by immunoSEQ multiplex PCR, the TCRdb table keeps only in-frame clones and is missing some. The data show fewer than 70,000 clones, about 79% seen once. The material sequenced was peripheral blood. The V call is TRBV19, the J call TRBJ1-3; D not resolved. The origin of this receptor is a human donor in a cohort sampled during active COVID-19. The CDR3 loop is CASRFVPGEGPGNTIYF. The CDR3, as DNA: TGTGCCAGTAGGTTCGTTCCGGGAGAAGGTCCAGGAAACACCATATATTTT. The entire variable domain, with the rest obtained from reference TRBV19 and TRBJ1-3, is as follows: DGGITQSPKYLFRKEGQNVTLSCEQNLNHDAMYWYRQDPGQGLRLIYYSQIVNDFQKGDIAEGYSVSREKKESFPLTVTSAQKNPTAFYLCASRFVPGEGPGNTIYFGEGSWLTVV.